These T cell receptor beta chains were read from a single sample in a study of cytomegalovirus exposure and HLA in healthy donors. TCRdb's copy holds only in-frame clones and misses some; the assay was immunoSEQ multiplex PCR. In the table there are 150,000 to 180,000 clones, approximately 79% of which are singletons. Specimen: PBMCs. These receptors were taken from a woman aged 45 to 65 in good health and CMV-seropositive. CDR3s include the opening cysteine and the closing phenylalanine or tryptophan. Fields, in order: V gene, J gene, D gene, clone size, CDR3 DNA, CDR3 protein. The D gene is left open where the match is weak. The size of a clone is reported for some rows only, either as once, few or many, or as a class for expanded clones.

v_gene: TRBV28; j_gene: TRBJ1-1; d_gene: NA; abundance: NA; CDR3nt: TGTGCCAGCAGCCCCCCAGGGGCCGGTGAAGCTTTCTTT; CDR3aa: CASSPPGAGEAFF
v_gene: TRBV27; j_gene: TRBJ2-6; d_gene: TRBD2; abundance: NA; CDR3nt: TGTGCCAGCAGTGCATTAACTCCTCTAGCGGGGGTACGCTCTGGGGCCAACGTCCTGACTTTC; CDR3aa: CASSALTPLAGVRSGANVLTF
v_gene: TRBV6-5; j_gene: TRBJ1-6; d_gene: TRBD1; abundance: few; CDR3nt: TGTGCCAGCACCAGGGGGTCCTATAATTCACCCCTCCACTTT; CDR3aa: CASTRGSYNSPLHF
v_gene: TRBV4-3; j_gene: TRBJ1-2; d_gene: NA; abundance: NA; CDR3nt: TGCGCCAGCAGCCAAGTCTTCGGGGAGGATGGCTACACCTTC; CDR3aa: CASSQVFGEDGYTF
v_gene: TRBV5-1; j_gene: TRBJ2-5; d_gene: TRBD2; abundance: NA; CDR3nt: TGCGCCAGCAGCCAGGCGGGGGGGAGCACGTACTTC; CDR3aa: CASSQAGGSTYF
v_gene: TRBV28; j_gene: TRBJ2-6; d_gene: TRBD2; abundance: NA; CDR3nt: TGTGCCAGCAGTCGGGGGGGTTCAGGGGCCAACGTCCTGACTTTC; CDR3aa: CASSRGGSGANVLTF
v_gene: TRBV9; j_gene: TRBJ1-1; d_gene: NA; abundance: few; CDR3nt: TGTGCCAGCAGCGTAGGGGACATGGTGGGCACTGAAGCTTTCTTT; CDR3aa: CASSVGDMVGTEAFF
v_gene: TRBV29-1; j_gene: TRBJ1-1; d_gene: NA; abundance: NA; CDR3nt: TGCAGCGTTGATGGGGGGGCGAGGGCCCTGAACACTGAAGCTTTCTTT; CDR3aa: CSVDGGARALNTEAFF
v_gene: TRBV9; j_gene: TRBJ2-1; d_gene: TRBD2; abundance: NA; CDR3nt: TGTGCCAGCAGCGTAGAGTTCCTAGCGGGGGGCAATGAGCAGTTCTTC; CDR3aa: CASSVEFLAGGNEQFF
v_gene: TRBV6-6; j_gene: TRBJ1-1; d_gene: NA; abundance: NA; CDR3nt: TGTGCCAGCAGTTACACCTACAACAGGGTAGGGACTGAAGCTTTCTTT; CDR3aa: CASSYTYNRVGTEAFF
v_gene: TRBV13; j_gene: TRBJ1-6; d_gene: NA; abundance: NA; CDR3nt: TGTGCCAGCAGCCCTGCTGGCAGGGGTTATAATTCACCCCTCCACTTT; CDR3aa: CASSPAGRGYNSPLHF
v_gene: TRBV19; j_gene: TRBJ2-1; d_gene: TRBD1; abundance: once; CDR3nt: TGTGCCAGTACCACCTCCCCGGGACAGGGGATCAATGAGCAGTTCTTC; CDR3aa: CASTTSPGQGINEQFF
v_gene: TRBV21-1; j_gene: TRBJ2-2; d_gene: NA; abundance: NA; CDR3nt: TGTGCCAGCAGCAAAGAGGAGACAGATATGGTACGCGACACCGGGGAGCTGTTTTTT; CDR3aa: CASSKEETDMVRDTGELFF
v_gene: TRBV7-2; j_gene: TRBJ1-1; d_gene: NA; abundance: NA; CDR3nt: TGTGCCAGCACTCCGAGACAGAACACTGAAGCTTTCTTT; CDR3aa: CASTPRQNTEAFF
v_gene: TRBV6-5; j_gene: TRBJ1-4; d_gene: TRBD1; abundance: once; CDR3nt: TGTGCCAGCAGTTACGATTCGACAGGGGGTGAAAAACTGTTTTTT; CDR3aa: CASSYDSTGGEKLFF
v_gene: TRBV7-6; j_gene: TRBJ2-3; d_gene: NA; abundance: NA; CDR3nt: TGTGCCAGCAGCTTAGCGGTCTGGGGGACAAAGATCACAGATACGCAGTATTTT; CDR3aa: CASSLAVWGTKITDTQYF